Listed here are 2 T cell receptor beta chains from one sample, sequenced in a study of T cells in Graves' hyperthyroidism and ophthalmopathy. RNA transcripts yielded amplified TCR beta CDR3 regions. An initial round of RT-PCR targeting the TCR CDR3 relied on the HTBI primer set. One entry per CDR3 protein, called by TCRdb with MiXCR from the multiplex PCR reads. The sample shows some 650,000 distinct CDR3 sequences, around 15% of them seen only once. The specimen was blood. These receptors originate from a woman aged 40 to 50 with Graves' ophthalmopathy.

J is TRBJ2-5 and V is TRBV5-1; 9 bases map to TRBD1. The CDR3 runs to 15 residues. The germline gives CDR1 SGHRS, CDR2 YFSETQ. V shed 5 bases and J 1 base; nucleotides not matched to a gene: 6. The CDR3 coding sequence is TGCGCCAGCAGGAGTACGACAGGGGGCCAAGAGACCCAGTACTTC. It encodes CASRSTTGGQETQYF.

This clonotype was detected many times. The rearrangement uses TRBV6-1 and TRBJ1-1; D remains unclear. The germline V gene has CDR1 MNHNS and CDR2 SASEGT. The V and J ends lost 4 bases and 0 bases respectively, with 9 bases between them. The CDR3 spans 14 residues. The CDR3 nucleotides are TGTGCCAGCAGTGTAGAGCTGTTGAACACTGAAGCTTTCTTT. It specifies CASSVELLNTEAFF.